This is a list of T cell receptor beta chains from one sample in a study of T cell changes during pregnancy in multiple sclerosis. The table came from immunoSEQ multiplex PCR; TCRdb's copy has only in-frame clones and leaves some out. Of 66,000 or so clones in the sample, roughly 90% were seen once. The specimen was CD8+ T cells from peripheral blood mononuclear cells, collected before pregnancy. The receptors derive from a female donor with multiple sclerosis, enrolled in a pregnancy study. Both conserved end residues are trimmed from each CDR3. The order of the fields is D gene, V gene, CDR3 protein. The D gene is left open where the match is weak.

d_call: TRBD1
v_call: TRBV11-2
cdr3_aa: ASSLGQGAGNIQY

d_call: TRBD2
v_call: TRBV11-2
cdr3_aa: ASSPGLAGTYEQY

d_call: TRBD1
v_call: TRBV7-3
cdr3_aa: ASSTGQTSTDTQY

d_call: -
v_call: TRBV2
cdr3_aa: ASSAEVSPLKQY

d_call: TRBD1
v_call: TRBV6-4
cdr3_aa: ASRLTGANTEAF

d_call: TRBD2
v_call: TRBV12-5
cdr3_aa: ASGSTIAGATDTQY

d_call: -
v_call: TRBV5-1
cdr3_aa: ASRSADTQY

d_call: TRBD1
v_call: TRBV5-4
cdr3_aa: ASSSLGGGDEQY

d_call: -
v_call: TRBV5-5
cdr3_aa: ASSLEEPEAF

d_call: -
v_call: TRBV6-5
cdr3_aa: ASSYSTGQTTYEQY

d_call: TRBD2
v_call: TRBV6-5
cdr3_aa: ASRGNSGRLLF

d_call: TRBD1
v_call: TRBV2
cdr3_aa: ASSEQGTTYEQY

d_call: -
v_call: TRBV6-1
cdr3_aa: ASSELSTEAF

d_call: -
v_call: TRBV5-5
cdr3_aa: ASSLVAGRYNEQF

d_call: -
v_call: TRBV27
cdr3_aa: ASSVSPGVEKLF

d_call: TRBD2
v_call: TRBV2
cdr3_aa: ASSYTSGGASGELF

d_call: TRBD2
v_call: TRBV19
cdr3_aa: ATKRGSSYNEQF

d_call: -
v_call: TRBV7-9
cdr3_aa: ASSARPQGEQF

d_call: TRBD2
v_call: TRBV18
cdr3_aa: ASSPNTAGTRPYEQY

d_call: -
v_call: TRBV4-1
cdr3_aa: ASSQDLTDTQY

d_call: TRBD2
v_call: TRBV25-1
cdr3_aa: ASSAGAPDTQY

d_call: -
v_call: TRBV14
cdr3_aa: ASSQQFTEAF

d_call: -
v_call: TRBV7-8
cdr3_aa: ASSSARGLGIGQPQH

d_call: -
v_call: TRBV7-6
cdr3_aa: ASSLTGRETEAF

d_call: -
v_call: TRBV14
cdr3_aa: ASSQVPWGHGFYGYT

d_call: -
v_call: TRBV9
cdr3_aa: ASSVDSPNYGYT

d_call: -
v_call: TRBV6-4
cdr3_aa: ASSETRTAPSQPQH

d_call: TRBD1
v_call: TRBV9
cdr3_aa: ASSATTGVSTGELF

d_call: TRBD1
v_call: TRBV5-5
cdr3_aa: ASSWTGGGTEAF

d_call: TRBD1
v_call: TRBV9
cdr3_aa: ATVAIPTGVNGYT

d_call: -
v_call: TRBV7-8
cdr3_aa: ASSLEGEGYEQY

d_call: -
v_call: TRBV19
cdr3_aa: ASRTGSYGYT

d_call: -
v_call: TRBV12-1
cdr3_aa: ASRTPSSYEQY

d_call: TRBD1
v_call: TRBV30
cdr3_aa: AWTGQGAVTF

d_call: -
v_call: TRBV6-5
cdr3_aa: ASDAGAGELF

d_call: -
v_call: TRBV12-1
cdr3_aa: ASSFGPTSGGSYEQY

d_call: -
v_call: TRBV6-5
cdr3_aa: ASSIVAGEGQPQH

d_call: TRBD1
v_call: TRBV4-2
cdr3_aa: ASSQEGGQGIYEQY

d_call: -
v_call: TRBV19
cdr3_aa: ASLGGVMDTQY

d_call: TRBD2
v_call: TRBV13
cdr3_aa: ASSLEGSGTYEQY

d_call: TRBD2
v_call: TRBV2
cdr3_aa: ASSALSGGTYEQY

d_call: TRBD1
v_call: TRBV10-3
cdr3_aa: AISGTGDSPLH